Following are 17 T cell receptor beta chains from one sample sequenced in a study of cytomegalovirus exposure and HLA in healthy donors. The data were produced by immunoSEQ multiplex PCR, yet TCRdb's version contains in-frame clones alone and is incomplete. The sample holds around 300,000 clones; 88% are singletons and the top ten take approximately 0.94%. The sample consisted of PBMCs. These receptors came from a woman aged 18-29 years in good health and CMV-seronegative.

The CDR3 region has the DNA TGTGCCAGCAGCTTGCGGGGGGGCGCCTTCCTCGGGGAGCTGTTTTTT. This encodes CASSLRGGAFLGELFF. The rearrangement links TRBV5-6 to TRBJ2-2; 8 positions agree with TRBD2. J gave up 7 bases and V 1 base, and 9 bases lay outside the gene matches. The CDR3 has 16 amino acids. The germline gives CDR1 SGHDT, CDR2 YYEEEE.

V and J are TRBV7-8 and TRBJ2-7, with TRBD2 matching over 13 bases. The CDR3 has 13 residues. CDR1 SGHVS and CDR2 FQNEAQ come from the germline V gene. The CDR3 bases are TGTGCTACGGGGACTAGCGGGACCCAGGAGCAGTACTTC. It translates to CATGTSGTQEQYF. Variable domain in full (rest from reference TRBV7-8 and TRBJ2-7): GAGVSQSPRYKVAKRGQDVALRCDPISGHVSLFWYQQALGQGPEFLTYFQNEAQLDKSGLPSDRFFAERPEGSVSTLKIQRTQQEDSAVYLCATGTSGTQEQYFGPGTRLTVT.

The V call is TRBV7-2, the J call TRBJ2-5; 10 bases match TRBD2. Trimming at V came to 6 bases and at J to 5 bases, leaving 6 bases not matched to a gene. Looked up from germline, CDR1 is SGHTA and CDR2 is FQGNSA. CDR3 length: 14 amino acids. The CDR3 protein is CASRSGTSVETQYF. CDR3 in DNA: TGTGCCAGCAGATCCGGGACTAGCGTGGAGACCCAGTACTTC.

The rearrangement uses TRBV11-2 and TRBJ2-7; 7 bases fit TRBD1. The CDR3 runs 14 residues. Per the germline V gene, CDR1 is SGHAT and CDR2 is FQNNGV. Trimming cost V 5 bases and J 2 bases; bases outside gene matches: 6. CDR3 in amino acids: CASSLTGLTYEQYF. CDR3 DNA sequence: TGTGCCAGCAGCCTGACAGGGCTCACCTACGAGCAGTACTTC.

The V gene is TRBV29-1, the J gene TRBJ2-1, with D possibly being TRBD2 (7 bases). The CDR3 has 15 residues. Germline-derived CDR1 and CDR2 are SQVTM and ANQGSEA. V shed 5 bases and J shed 4 bases, with 18 bases lying between them. CDR3 coding DNA: TGCAGCGTTCGTAGGGGGGGACTAAATTACAATGAGCAGTTCTTC. Translated: CSVRRGGLNYNEQFF.

V gene TRBV6-1 combines with J gene TRBJ2-7; D might be TRBD2 (6 bases). This CDR3 has 15 residues. Germline V gene sequence: CDR1 MNHNS, CDR2 SASEGT. Trimming pared 1 base from V and 4 bases from J, leaving 14 bases between. This CDR3 reads CASSEDRGSRYEQYF. Here the CDR3 DNA reads TGTGCCAGCAGTGAAGACCGGGGGAGTAGGTACGAGCAGTACTTC.

For the CDR3, the DNA is TGTGCCAGCAGCGAGGAGGGACAGTTCGCTGAAGCTTTCTTT. Protein: CASSEEGQFAEAFF. The chain has TRBV9 and TRBJ1-1, with 7 bases lining up with TRBD1. Germline V CDR1 and CDR2: SGDLS, YYNGEE. J gave up 6 bases and V 3 bases, and 8 bases lay outside the gene matches. This CDR3 is 14 amino acids long.

This clone occurred once. The chain employs TRBV28 and TRBJ1-2; no clear D gene. Trimming took 5 bases from V and 8 from J, leaving 12 bases between them. This CDR3 spans 12 amino acids. The V gene's germline CDR1 is MDHEN and CDR2 SYDVKM. The CDR3 here is CASSPRLWGYTF. CDR3 DNA: TGTGCCAGCAGTCCCCGTCTATGGGGCTACACCTTC.

The V gene is TRBV2, the J gene TRBJ1-1; TRBD1 is a possible D gene (5 bases). CDR3 size: 13 residues. The V gene lost 1 base and the J gene lost 8 bases, with 11 bases spanning the gap. Germline CDR1 is SNHLY and CDR2 is FYNNEI. The CDR3 protein is CASSEEGQGEAFF. The CDR3, as DNA: TGTGCCAGCAGTGAAGAGGGGCAGGGAGAAGCTTTCTTT.

The rearrangement links TRBV12-2 to TRBJ2-7; the table's D call of TRBD2 was not tested on the DNA. TRBV12-2 is recorded as a pseudogene. The CDR3 runs to 19 residues. DNA for the CDR3: TGTGCAAGTCGCTTAGTGAAGCGGTTTGATTTAGCGGGAGTGGGCGAGCAGTACTTC. Translated: CASRLVKRFDLAGVGEQYF.

This chain connects TRBV5-1 to TRBJ2-7; the match to TRBD2 covers 13 bases. Germline lookup yields CDR1 SGHRS and CDR2 YFSETQ. Germline trimming cut 1 base from V and 3 bases from J; bases unmatched to any gene: 13. This CDR3 has 19 residues. The CDR3 DNA follows: TGCGCCAGCAGCTTGCCCGGGACTAGCGGGATACAACAGGACTACGAGCAGTACTTC. As protein: CASSLPGTSGIQQDYEQYF. Using reference TRBV5-1 and TRBJ2-7 for the parts outside the CDR3, the full variable domain is KAGVTQTPRYLIKTRGQQVTLSCSPISGHRSVSWYQQTPGQGLQFLFEYFSETQRNKGNFPGRFSGRQFSNSRSEMNVSTLELGDSALYLCASSLPGTSGIQQDYEQYFGPGTRLTVT.

The chain has TRBV6-5 and TRBJ2-7; TRBD1 aligns across 9 bases. Germline trimming cut 0 bases from V and 3 bases from J; bases unmatched to any gene: 3. The CDR3 covers 15 residues. The germline gives CDR1 MNHEY, CDR2 SVGAGI. CDR3 coding DNA: TGTGCCAGCAGTTACTCACAGGGGGCCGGCTACGAGCAGTACTTC. Its protein product is CASSYSQGAGYEQYF.

The DNA for the CDR3 is TGTGCCAGCTCACCGGTCGGTGCCCGGAATGAAAAACTGTTTTTT. It encodes CASSPVGARNEKLFF. The chain has TRBV18 and TRBJ1-4; D ambiguous. V dropped 3 bases and J dropped 5 bases, with 13 bases sitting between them. The CDR3 loop spans 15 amino acids. Germline CDR1 and CDR2: KGHSH and LQKENI.

This chain links TRBV7-2 with TRBJ2-7; 8 bases fit TRBD1. CDR3 length equals 15 residues. Germline loops: CDR1 SGHTA, CDR2 FQGNSA. The V and J ends lost 2 bases and 6 bases, in that order; junction bases with no gene match: 9. The CDR3 here is CASSLNVWTGSEQYF. CDR3 in DNA: TGTGCCAGCAGCTTAAATGTTTGGACAGGGAGCGAGCAGTACTTC.

The chain combines TRBV19 with TRBJ2-1; 7 bases are shared with TRBD1. CDR3 length: 13 residues. J was trimmed by 7 bases and V by 3 bases; bases with no gene match: 3. CDR1 LNHDA and CDR2 SQIVND come from the germline V gene (reference sequence). DNA for the CDR3: TGTGCCAGTAGTATGAGGGGGCTTAATGAGCAGTTCTTC. This sequence encodes CASSMRGLNEQFF.

V usage is TRBV18 and J usage is TRBJ2-3; D possibly corresponds to TRBD2 (6 bases). CDR3 length: 16 residues. V lost 5 bases and J lost 4, with 19 bases in between. Per the germline V gene, CDR1 is KGHSH and CDR2 is LQKENI. The chain's CDR3 is CASSFLTRKVADTQYF. The CDR3 DNA reads as TGTGCCAGCTCATTCTTGACTAGAAAGGTGGCAGATACGCAGTATTTT.

The V gene is TRBV29-1, the J gene TRBJ2-6; 7 nucleotides line up with TRBD1. CDR1 SQVTM and CDR2 ANQGSEA come from the germline V gene. Germline trimming cut 2 bases from V and 3 bases from J; bases unmatched to any gene: 7. CDR3 length: 16 residues. CDR3 protein: CSVELQGGRGANVLTF. The CDR3 DNA follows: TGCAGCGTTGAACTCCAAGGGGGCCGTGGGGCCAACGTCCTGACTTTC.